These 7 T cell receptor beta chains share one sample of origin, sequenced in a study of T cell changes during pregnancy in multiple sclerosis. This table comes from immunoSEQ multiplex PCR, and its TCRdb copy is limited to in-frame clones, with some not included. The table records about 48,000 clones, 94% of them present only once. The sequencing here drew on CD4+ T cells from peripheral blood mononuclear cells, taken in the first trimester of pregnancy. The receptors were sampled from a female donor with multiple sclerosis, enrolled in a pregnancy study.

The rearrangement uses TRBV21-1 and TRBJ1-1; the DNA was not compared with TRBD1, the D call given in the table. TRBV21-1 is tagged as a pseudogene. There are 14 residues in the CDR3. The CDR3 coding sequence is TGTGCCAGGGGGGACAGGGCCGATAACACTGAAGCTTTCTTT. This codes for CARGDRADNTEAFF.

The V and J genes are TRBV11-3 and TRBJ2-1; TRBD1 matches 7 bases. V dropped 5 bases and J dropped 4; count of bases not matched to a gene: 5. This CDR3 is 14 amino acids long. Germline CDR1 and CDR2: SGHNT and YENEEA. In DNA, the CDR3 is TGTGCCAGCAGCCCAGGGACAGATTACAATGAGCAGTTCTTC. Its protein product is CASSPGTDYNEQFF.

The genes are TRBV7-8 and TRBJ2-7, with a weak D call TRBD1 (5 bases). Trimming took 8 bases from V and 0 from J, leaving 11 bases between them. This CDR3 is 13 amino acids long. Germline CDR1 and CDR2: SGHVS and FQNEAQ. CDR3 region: CASGPGLSYEQYF. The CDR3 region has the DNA TGTGCCAGCGGACCAGGGCTCTCCTACGAGCAGTACTTC.

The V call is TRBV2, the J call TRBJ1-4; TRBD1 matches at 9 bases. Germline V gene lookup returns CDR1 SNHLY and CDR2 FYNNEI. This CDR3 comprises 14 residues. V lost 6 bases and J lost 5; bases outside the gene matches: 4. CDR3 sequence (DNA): TGTGCCAGCAGCGAGGGGACAGGGAATGAAAAACTGTTTTTT. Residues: CASSEGTGNEKLFF. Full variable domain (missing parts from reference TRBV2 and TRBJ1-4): EPEVTQTPSHQVTQMGQEVILRCVPISNHLYFYWYRQILGQKVEFLVSFYNNEISEKSEIFDDQFSVERPDGSNFTLKIRSTKLEDSAMYFCASSEGTGNEKLFFGSGTQLSVL.

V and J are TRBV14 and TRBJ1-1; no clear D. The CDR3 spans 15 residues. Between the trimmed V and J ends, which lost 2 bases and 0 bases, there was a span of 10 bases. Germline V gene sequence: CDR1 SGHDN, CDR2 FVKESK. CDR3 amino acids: CASSQTGGMNTEAFF. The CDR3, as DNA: TGTGCCAGCAGCCAAACCGGCGGCATGAACACTGAAGCTTTCTTT.

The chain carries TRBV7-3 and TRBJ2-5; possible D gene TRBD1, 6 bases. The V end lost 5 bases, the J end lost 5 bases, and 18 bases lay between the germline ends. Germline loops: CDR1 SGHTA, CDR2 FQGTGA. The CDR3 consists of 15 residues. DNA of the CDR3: TGTGCCAGCAGCGCCCGATGGGGGCCGGAGGAGACCCAGTACTTC. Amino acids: CASSARWGPEETQYF.

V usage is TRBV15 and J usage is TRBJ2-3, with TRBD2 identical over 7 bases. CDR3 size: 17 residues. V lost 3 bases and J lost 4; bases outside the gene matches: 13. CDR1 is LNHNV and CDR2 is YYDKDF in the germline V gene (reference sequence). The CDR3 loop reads CATSRPPPAGRADTQYF. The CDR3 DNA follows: TGTGCCACCAGCAGGCCCCCCCCCGCGGGGAGGGCAGATACGCAGTATTTT.